Each of the 16 T cell receptor beta chains below was sequenced from the same sample in a study of blood T cell repertoires in COVID-19. The assay was immunoSEQ multiplex PCR, and TCRdb's table has in-frame clones only and misses some. The sample carries about 90,000 clones, approximately 80% recorded once. What was sequenced was peripheral blood. The receptors shown here come from a woman between 65 and 79 years old with active or convalescent COVID-19.

The chain links TRBV11-2 to TRBJ2-7; 13 nucleotides agree with TRBD2. The trim removed 5 bases at V and 0 bases at J, leaving 7 bases unmatched. CDR3 length: 17 amino acids. Per the germline V gene, CDR1 is SGHAT and CDR2 is FQNNGV. CDR3 sequence reads: CASSRRLAGGLSYEQYF. The CDR3 nucleotides are TGTGCCAGCAGCCGGAGACTAGCGGGGGGCCTCTCCTACGAGCAGTACTTC.

The chain uses TRBV28 and TRBJ2-3, with D possibly being TRBD1 (5 bases). The CDR3 has 13 amino acids. Looked up from germline, CDR1 is MDHEN and CDR2 is SYDVKM. Between the trimmed V and J ends, which lost 6 bases and 4 bases, there was a span of 11 bases. The CDR3 coding sequence is TGTGCCAGCAGCACCGCAGGGCCAGATACGCAGTATTTT. It yields the protein CASSTAGPDTQYF.

J is TRBJ1-2 and V is TRBV7-8; the D gene is possibly TRBD1 (6 bases). V was clipped by 4 bases and J by 12 bases, with 18 bases between them. This CDR3 comprises 13 residues. Germline lookup yields CDR1 SGHVS and CDR2 FQNEAQ. The CDR3 sequence is CASSSDTQGQDTF. The DNA for the CDR3 is TGTGCCAGCAGCTCTGATACACAGGGTCAAGACACCTTC.

The gene calls are TRBV19 and TRBJ2-5; 10 nucleotides align to TRBD2. The CDR3 consists of 15 residues. Per the germline V gene, CDR1 is LNHDA and CDR2 is SQIVND (reference sequence). Trimming removed 10 bases from V and 5 bases from J; junction bases left unmatched: 13. The CDR3 region has the DNA TGTGCCACCCGAGGGAGCGGGGGGGCCCGGGAGACCCAGTACTTC. Its protein is CATRGSGGARETQYF.

The chain uses TRBV9 and TRBJ1-1; 8 positions agree with TRBD1. V shed 5 bases and J 2 bases; nucleotides not matched to a gene: 5. The CDR3 totals 14 residues. Germline V gives CDR1 SGDLS, CDR2 YYNGEE. CDR3 in amino acids: CASSRQGTNTEAFF. The CDR3 DNA reads as TGTGCCAGCAGTCGACAGGGGACTAACACTGAAGCTTTCTTT.

This sequence joins TRBV27 and TRBJ1-1, with D possibly TRBD1 on 5 matching bases. The CDR3 extends over 15 amino acids. V was cut by 4 bases and J by 5 bases, with 17 bases left in between. Germline CDR1 is MNHEY and CDR2 is SMNVEV (reference sequence). The CDR3 nucleotides are TGTGCCAGCAGTTCGCTTGCCACTCGGGGGACTGAAGCTTTCTTT. It yields the protein CASSSLATRGTEAFF.

Here the CDR3 reads CASSLTGLKNTEAFF. Written as DNA, the CDR3 is TGTGCCAGCAGCTTAACGGGACTGAAGAACACTGAAGCTTTCTTT. The chain employs TRBV7-2 and TRBJ1-1; tentative D call: TRBD1 (5 bases). CDR1 and CDR2 (germline): SGHTA, FQGNSA. The CDR3 loop spans 15 amino acids. V lost 2 bases and J 1 base, leaving 11 bases between the germline ends.

The chain carries TRBV5-6 and TRBJ1-1, with D perhaps TRBD1 (6 bases). This CDR3 is built from 14 residues. Germline lookup yields CDR1 SGHDT and CDR2 YYEEEE. The V end lost 7 bases, the J end lost 1 base, and 14 bases lay between the germline ends. In DNA, the CDR3 is TGTGCCAGCCAGACGGGACAAACGAACACTGAAGCTTTCTTT. Its translation is CASQTGQTNTEAFF.

This chain joins TRBV5-5 and TRBJ2-5; D unclear. Germline V gene data show CDR1 as SGHKS and CDR2 as YYEKEE (reference sequence). Trimming took off 4 bases at V and 4 bases at J, with 14 bases between the two ends. The CDR3 runs 14 residues. The CDR3 DNA is TGTGCCAGCAGCCCCCTGACACCCCCAGAGACCCAGTACTTC. Translation: CASSPLTPPETQYF.

The chain employs TRBV7-2 and TRBJ2-2, with D perhaps TRBD2 (6 bases). Trimming stripped 4 bases from V and 4 bases from J, with 13 bases between. This CDR3 contains 15 residues. CDR1 is SGHTA and CDR2 is FQGNSA in the germline V gene. CDR3 region: CASSSRTGGTGELFF. The CDR3 DNA reads TGTGCCAGCAGCTCCCGAACCGGGGGCACCGGGGAGCTGTTTTTT.

This rearrangement joins TRBV2 to TRBJ1-2; a possible D gene is TRBD1 (6 bases). Trimming took 7 bases from V and 0 from J, leaving 18 bases between them. Germline CDR1 reads SNHLY; CDR2 reads FYNNEI. CDR3 length: 16 amino acids. The CDR3 DNA reads as TGTGCCAGCAAGGGGACACAGGCAGAAGCTAACTATGGCTACACCTTC. Its translation: CASKGTQAEANYGYTF.

V is TRBV27 and J is TRBJ2-3; 10 bases are shared with TRBD1. The germline gives CDR1 MNHEY, CDR2 SMNVEV (reference sequence). The CDR3 has 15 residues. V was clipped by 5 bases and J by 5 bases; unmatched bases: 7. CDR3 in DNA: TGTGCCAGCAGTCCCGGGACAGGGGCGATAGATACGCAGTATTTT. Protein product: CASSPGTGAIDTQYF.

The rearrangement uses TRBV9 and TRBJ2-7; 9 bases are a match to TRBD1. V shed 0 bases, J shed 2 bases, and the junction held 3 bases outside the gene matches. The CDR3 spans 15 residues. Germline assignment: CDR1 SGDLS and CDR2 YYNGEE. CDR3 sequence: CASSVGQGGTYEQYF. CDR3 nucleotides: TGTGCCAGCAGCGTAGGACAGGGGGGTACCTACGAGCAGTACTTC.

This clone was seen once. The chain recombines TRBV6-5 with TRBJ2-5, with 8 bases fitting TRBD2. V was pared by 5 bases and J by 0 bases, with 2 bases of the junction left unmatched. Germline CDR1 is MNHEY and CDR2 is SVGAGI. CDR3 length: 14 residues. CDR3 protein: CASSRGGNQETQYF. The CDR3 DNA sequence: TGTGCCAGCAGTCGCGGGGGGAACCAAGAGACCCAGTACTTC.

The chain carries TRBV10-3 and TRBJ1-2; 11 nucleotides align to TRBD1. Germline-derived CDR1 and CDR2 are ENHRY and SYGVKD. This CDR3 spans 17 amino acids. V shed 4 bases and J 4 bases; nucleotides not matched to a gene: 11. This chain's CDR3 is CAISAPLGTGGVYGYTF. In DNA, the CDR3 is TGTGCCATCAGTGCCCCCTTAGGGACAGGGGGGGTCTATGGCTACACCTTC.

The V call is TRBV27, the J call TRBJ1-5; D is unresolved. Trimming removed 0 bases at V and 3 bases at J, with 18 bases between. This CDR3 has 18 residues. CDR1 is MNHEY, CDR2 SMNVEV, per germline (reference sequence). As DNA, the CDR3 is TGTGCCAGCAGTTTATCCCTCGGCAGGATATGGTACAATCAGCCCCAGCATTTT. This encodes CASSLSLGRIWYNQPQHF.